The rows below give T cell receptor beta chains drawn from one sample of a study of radiation and T cells in renal cell carcinoma. Sequencing used immunoSEQ multiplex PCR; TCRdb keeps in-frame clones, though not all of them. The sample lists over 55,000 clones, roughly four fifths occurring once. The sequencing here drew on blood, taken from a patient whose treatment included radiotherapy and nephrectomy. The receptors shown here come from a man between 60 and 75 years old with renal cell carcinoma. The CDR3 runs from the conserved cysteine through the conserved F or W. A D gene is named only where the DNA matches it firmly. Size is stated for part of the rows, as once, few or many counts, or as a class when the clone is expanded.

>TRBD2|.|TRBV14|TRBJ2-3
TGTGCCAGCAGCCACCTCGGACTAGCGGGGACCACAGATACGCAGTATTTT
CASSHLGLAGTTDTQYF
>.|.|TRBV6-6|TRBJ1-5
TGTGCCAGCAGTGCGACCAGGGGCGGTAGGCCCCAGCATTTT
CASSATRGGRPQHF
>TRBD2|.|TRBV25-1|TRBJ2-3
TGTGCCAGCTTAGCGGGGGGCACAGATACGCAGTATTTT
CASLAGGTDTQYF
>TRBD1|once|TRBV2|TRBJ1-2
TGTGCCAGCAGCCGGGACAGTCCTCGGGAGGGCTACACCTTC
CASSRDSPREGYTF
>TRBD2|.|TRBV9|TRBJ2-5
TGTGCCAGCAGCGTAGGACTAGCGGGGGGGCCAGTAAAGACCCAGTACTTC
CASSVGLAGGPVKTQYF
>.|.|TRBV9|TRBJ2-3
TGTGCCAGCAGCGTAGAAGGCGGCTACCCAGATACGCAGTATTTT
CASSVEGGYPDTQYF
>.|.|TRBV6-5|TRBJ1-1
TGTGCCGGCAGTTCCCCCCCAGAAGCTTTCTTT
CAGSSPPEAFF
>.|.|TRBV5-5|TRBJ1-3
TGTGCCAGCAGCCGGGAAACCGGGGCTAGAAACACCATATATTTT
CASSRETGARNTIYF
>TRBD1|.|TRBV5-6|TRBJ1-5
TGTGCCAGCAGCTTGGTCGGACAGGGAGAGGGATGTCAGCCCCAGCATTTT
CASSLVGQGEGCQPQHF
>TRBD2|.|TRBV15|TRBJ2-1
TGTGCCACCAGCAGAGATAGGGTTGCGGGGGGGCGTAGTGAGCAGTTCTTC
CATSRDRVAGGRSEQFF
>.|.|TRBV19|TRBJ2-1
TGTGCCAGTAGTATAGGGGCTAGCGCCTTATACAATGAGCAGTTCTTC
CASSIGASALYNEQFF
>TRBD2|.|TRBV11-2|TRBJ2-5
TGTGCCAGCAGCTTAGGGCCTAGCGGGGGGGAGACCCAGTACTTC
CASSLGPSGGETQYF
>TRBD1|.|TRBV7-6|TRBJ2-7
TGTGCCAGCAGCTTCGGGACAGGGTTCTACGAGCAGTACTTC
CASSFGTGFYEQYF
>TRBD1|few|TRBV19|TRBJ1-2
TGTGCCAGTAGTACCGGACAGGGATGGAGGGGCTACACCTTC
CASSTGQGWRGYTF
>.|.|TRBV7-2|TRBJ1-2
TGTGCCAGCAGCTTAGGACAGCTTTTCTATGGCTACACCTTC
CASSLGQLFYGYTF
>TRBD2|.|TRBV5-4|TRBJ2-3
TGTGCCAGCAGAATAGCGGGAGGGCTTGGCACAGATACGCAGTATTTT
CASRIAGGLGTDTQYF
>TRBD1|.|TRBV19|TRBJ1-1
TGTGCCAGTAGCACCGGGACAGGGGGCACTGAAGCTTTCTTT
CASSTGTGGTEAFF
>TRBD2|.|TRBV6-6|TRBJ2-5
TGTGCCAGCAGTTCGGGGGGACCCCCGACCCAGTACTTC
CASSSGGPPTQYF
>.|.|TRBV9|TRBJ2-2
TGTGCCAGCAGCGTAGGGGTCGGGAGTACCACCGGGGAGCTGTTTTTT
CASSVGVGSTTGELFF
>TRBD1|.|TRBV7-2|TRBJ1-5
TGTGCCAGCAGCCCCCGACAGGGGGGACGTCAGCCCCAGCATTTT
CASSPRQGGRQPQHF
>.|once|TRBV14|TRBJ1-5
TGTGCCAGCAGCCAAGATCCAGGCAATCAGCCCCAGCATTTT
CASSQDPGNQPQHF
>.|.|TRBV19|TRBJ1-5
TGTGCCAGTACCATGGGGGGGGCCGGTCAGCCCCAGCATTTT
CASTMGGAGQPQHF
>.|once|TRBV2|TRBJ1-5
TGTGCCAGCAGGGGGAGACAAGGTGGTAGCAATCAGCCCCAGCATTTT
CASRGRQGGSNQPQHF
>TRBD2|.|TRBV7-2|TRBJ2-2
TGTGCCAGCAGCTGGGTAGCGGGAGAGGTCACCGGGGAGCTGTTTTTT
CASSWVAGEVTGELFF
>TRBD1|.|TRBV18|TRBJ2-7
TGTGCCAGCTCACCACGGGGACAGGGGGTTTGGGAGCAGTACTTC
CASSPRGQGVWEQYF
>.|.|TRBV4-3|TRBJ2-7
TGCGCCAGCAGCCCGAGAGGTGGCTACGAGCAGTACTTC
CASSPRGGYEQYF
>.|.|TRBV7-8|TRBJ2-1
TGTGCCAGCAGCCCCGGAACCTACAATGAGCAGTTCTTC
CASSPGTYNEQFF
>.|.|TRBV10-1|TRBJ1-5
TGCGCCAGCACCCGACTGAGGGGGGGGGATAGCAATCAGCCCCAGCATTTT
CASTRLRGGDSNQPQHF
>.|.|TRBV7-2|TRBJ2-7
TGTGCCAGCAGCTTAGTTGACGAGCAGTACTTC
CASSLVDEQYF
>.|.|TRBV19|TRBJ2-1
TGTGCCAGTAGAGCAAGGACAGACAATGAGCAGTTCTTC
CASRARTDNEQFF
>TRBD1|.|TRBV7-2|TRBJ2-7
TGTGCCAGCAGCTCGACAGGGATAGGTTACGAGCAGTACTTC
CASSSTGIGYEQYF
>TRBD2|.|TRBV7-3|TRBJ2-1
TGTGCCAGCAGCTTGTTAGCGGGAGGGGGTGAGCAGTTCTTC
CASSLLAGGGEQFF
>TRBD2|.|TRBV10-3|TRBJ2-3
TGTGCCATCAGTGATGAGCGGGAGAGGACAGATACGCAGTATTTT
CAISDERERTDTQYF
>.|.|TRBV20-1|TRBJ2-5
TGCAGTGCCCTTTTAGAGACCCAGTACTTC
CSALLETQYF
>TRBD1|few|TRBV6-4|TRBJ2-6
TGTGCCAGCAGTGATATGGGACAGCGCTCTGGGGCCAACGTCCTGACTTTC
CASSDMGQRSGANVLTF
>.|.|TRBV21-1|TRBJ1-5
TGTGCCAGCAGCAAAAGTCCACTTAATCAGCCCCAGCATTTT
CASSKSPLNQPQHF
>.|.|TRBV30|TRBJ2-2
TGTGCCTGGATCCCACCGATCCTAAACACCGGGGAGCTGTTTTTT
CAWIPPILNTGELFF
>.|.|TRBV4-3|TRBJ2-1
TGCGCCAGCAGCCAAGGGCGGGGCTCCTACAATGAGCAGTTCTTC
CASSQGRGSYNEQFF
>TRBD1|.|TRBV25-1|TRBJ1-1
TGTGCCAGCAGTGCCCAGGGGGGCACTGAAGCTTTCTTT
CASSAQGGTEAFF
>TRBD1|.|TRBV30|TRBJ1-2
TGTGCCTGGGGACGACAGGGACTGTTTAACTATGGCTACACCTTC
CAWGRQGLFNYGYTF
>.|.|TRBV29-1|TRBJ2-1
TGCAGCGTTGAAGGGGTTAACTCCTACAATGAGCAGTTCTTC
CSVEGVNSYNEQFF
>TRBD1|.|TRBV30|TRBJ1-1
TGTGCCTGGAGCCATCTCACAGGGGGGGGGTTGAACACTGAAGCTTTCTTT
CAWSHLTGGGLNTEAFF